This TCR beta chain was retrieved from a study of regulatory T cells. General study points: In patients, unique TRB V-J pairs were restricted and V/J usage skewed, especially in Tregs. In CD3G-deficient patients, conventional CD4+ T cells were enriched for hydrophobic CDR3 residues at positions 6 and 7.

Autoimmunity was present in every CD3G-deficient patient, worse in two. At testing, patients were 2 to 39 years old, with reduced naive and increased memory T-cell proportions. CD4+ T cells were divided by sorting: CD25-high CD127-low Tregs, CD25-low CD127-high conventional cells. Primers: 52 TRBV forward and 13 TRBJ reverse. TCRdb's table, derived via immunoSEQ multiplex PCR, lists solely in-frame clones and lacks some. The sample includes 32,000 or so clones, 92% seen only once; the top ten take roughly 1.5%. Germline-derived CDR1 and CDR2 are MNHNS and SASEGT. Between the trimmed V and J ends, which lost 7 bases and 3 bases, there was a span of 14 bases. This CDR3 is built from 14 residues. By its share, this clone is medium-sized (0.01 to 0.1%). What it binds is unknown.

This receptor was identified in a person under 30 with CD3G deficiency. The gene calls are TRBV6-1 and TRBJ2-3, with a weak D call TRBD1 (7 bases). Input material: conventional CD4+ T cells sorted from blood. Here the CDR3 DNA reads TGTGCCAGCACGCGACAGGGAGGAACAGATACGCAGTATTTT. As protein: CASTRQGGTDTQYF.